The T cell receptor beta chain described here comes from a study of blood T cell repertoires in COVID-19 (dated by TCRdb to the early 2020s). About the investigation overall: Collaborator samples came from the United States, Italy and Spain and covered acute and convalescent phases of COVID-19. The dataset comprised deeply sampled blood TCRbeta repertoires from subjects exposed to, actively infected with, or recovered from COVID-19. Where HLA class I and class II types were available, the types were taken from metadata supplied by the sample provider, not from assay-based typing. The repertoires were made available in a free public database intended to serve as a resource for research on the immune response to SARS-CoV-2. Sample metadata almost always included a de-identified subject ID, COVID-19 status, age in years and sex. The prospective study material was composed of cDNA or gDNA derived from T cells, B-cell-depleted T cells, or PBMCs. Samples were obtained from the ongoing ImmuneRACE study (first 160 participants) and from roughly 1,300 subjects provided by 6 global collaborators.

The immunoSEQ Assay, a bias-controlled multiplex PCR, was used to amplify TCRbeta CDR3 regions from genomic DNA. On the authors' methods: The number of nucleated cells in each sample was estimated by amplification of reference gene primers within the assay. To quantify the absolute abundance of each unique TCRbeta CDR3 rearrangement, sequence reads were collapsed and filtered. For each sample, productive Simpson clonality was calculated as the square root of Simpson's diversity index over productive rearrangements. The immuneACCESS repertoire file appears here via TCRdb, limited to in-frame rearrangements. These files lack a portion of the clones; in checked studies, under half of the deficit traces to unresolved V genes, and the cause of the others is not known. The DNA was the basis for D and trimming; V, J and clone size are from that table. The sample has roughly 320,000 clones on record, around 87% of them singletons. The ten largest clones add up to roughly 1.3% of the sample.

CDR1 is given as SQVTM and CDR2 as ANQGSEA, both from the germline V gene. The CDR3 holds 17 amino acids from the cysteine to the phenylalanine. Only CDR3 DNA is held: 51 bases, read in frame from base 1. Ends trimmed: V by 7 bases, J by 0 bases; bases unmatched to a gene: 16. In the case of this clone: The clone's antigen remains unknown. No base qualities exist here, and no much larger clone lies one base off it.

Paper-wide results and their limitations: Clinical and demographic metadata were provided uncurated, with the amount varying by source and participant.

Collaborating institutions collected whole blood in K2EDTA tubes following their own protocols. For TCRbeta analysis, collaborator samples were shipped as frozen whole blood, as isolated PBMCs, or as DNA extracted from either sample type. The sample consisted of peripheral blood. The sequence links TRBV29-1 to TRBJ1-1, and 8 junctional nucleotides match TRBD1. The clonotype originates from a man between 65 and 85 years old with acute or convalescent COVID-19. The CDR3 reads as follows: CSAEPLTGASMNTEAFF. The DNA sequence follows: TGCAGCGCCGAACCCCTGACAGGGGCTAGTATGAACACTGAAGCTTTCTTT.